This TCR beta chain was documented in a study of a mutant IDH1 vaccine in newly diagnosed glioma. Study at large: Earlier care involved radiotherapy, temozolomide, or both, and the majority received both.

Time point: baseline, week 1 (first vaccination visit). The sample's treatment: pre-vaccination baseline after standard-of-care therapy. Patients carried new grade 3 or 4 IDH1-mutant astrocytomas lacking nuclear ATRX. The CDR3 consists of 12 residues. The germline gives CDR1 SGHRS, CDR2 YFSETQ. V dropped 4 bases and J dropped 4 bases, with 8 bases sitting between them. For this clone: Its specificity is not known.

Study conclusions and caveats: Across multiple MHC alleles, 80% to 95% of patients had vaccine-induced responses.

Clones were sequenced by immunoSEQ multiplex PCR, and TCRdb holds only the in-frame ones, with some missing. The table records about 88,000 clones, approximately 80% of them present only once. The receptor's source is a middle-aged man with glioma. Some clones in this sample may be carry-over from other donors' samples. V usage is TRBV5-1 and J usage is TRBJ1-1; the D is unclear. This specimen was PBMCs, taken from a glioma patient treated with radiotherapy, temozolomide or both. CDR3 nucleotides: TGCGCCAGCAGCGTTTCTGGCACTGAAGCTTTCTTT. This translates into CASSVSGTEAFF.